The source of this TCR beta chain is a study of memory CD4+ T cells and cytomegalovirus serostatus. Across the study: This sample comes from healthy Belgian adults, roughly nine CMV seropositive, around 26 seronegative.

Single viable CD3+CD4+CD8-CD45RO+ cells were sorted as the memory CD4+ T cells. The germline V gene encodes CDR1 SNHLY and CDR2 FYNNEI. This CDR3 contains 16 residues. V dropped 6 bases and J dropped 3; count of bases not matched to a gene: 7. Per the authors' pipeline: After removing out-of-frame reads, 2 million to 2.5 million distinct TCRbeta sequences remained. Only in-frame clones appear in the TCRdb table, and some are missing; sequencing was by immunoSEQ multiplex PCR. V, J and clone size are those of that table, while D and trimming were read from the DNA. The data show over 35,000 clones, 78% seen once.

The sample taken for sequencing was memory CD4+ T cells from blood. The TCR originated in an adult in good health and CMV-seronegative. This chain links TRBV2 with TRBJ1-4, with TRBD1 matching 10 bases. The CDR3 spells CASRPGQGLSNEKLFF. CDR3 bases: TGTGCCAGCAGGCCGGGACAGGGGTTATCTAATGAAAAACTGTTTTTT.